This T cell receptor (beta chain) appears in the sequencing data of a study of shared clonotypes between healthy human individuals. Study observations and caveats: Only blood underwent sampling, and tissue repertoires likely differ.

The authors divided CD4+ cells into CD45RA+ naive and CD45RA-negative memory subsets. As to this clone: Its antigen is not known.

With V trimmed by 1 base and J by 6 bases, 8 bases remained unmatched. The CDR3 is 15 amino acids. Germline CDR1 SEHNR, CDR2 FQNEAQ (reference sequence). In the original processing: As immunoSEQ supplied junction-only sequences (without quality scores), filtering differed. The protocol was immunoSEQ multiplex PCR, while the TCRdb copy is restricted to in-frame clones and leaves out a portion. For V, J and clone size, that table is used; D and trimming come from the DNA. This table holds some 2,100,000 clones, almost 96% found once. This chain uses TRBV7-9 with TRBJ2-7, with 8 bases that match TRBD1. Specimen: naive CD4+ T cells sorted from blood. The subset: CD45RA+ positively selected. This TCR derives from a man between 18 and 29 years old in good health. The CDR3 region has the DNA TGTGCCAGCAGCTTAGATGTCACAGGGGGTGGCGAGCAGTACTTC. The encoded protein is CASSLDVTGGGEQYF.